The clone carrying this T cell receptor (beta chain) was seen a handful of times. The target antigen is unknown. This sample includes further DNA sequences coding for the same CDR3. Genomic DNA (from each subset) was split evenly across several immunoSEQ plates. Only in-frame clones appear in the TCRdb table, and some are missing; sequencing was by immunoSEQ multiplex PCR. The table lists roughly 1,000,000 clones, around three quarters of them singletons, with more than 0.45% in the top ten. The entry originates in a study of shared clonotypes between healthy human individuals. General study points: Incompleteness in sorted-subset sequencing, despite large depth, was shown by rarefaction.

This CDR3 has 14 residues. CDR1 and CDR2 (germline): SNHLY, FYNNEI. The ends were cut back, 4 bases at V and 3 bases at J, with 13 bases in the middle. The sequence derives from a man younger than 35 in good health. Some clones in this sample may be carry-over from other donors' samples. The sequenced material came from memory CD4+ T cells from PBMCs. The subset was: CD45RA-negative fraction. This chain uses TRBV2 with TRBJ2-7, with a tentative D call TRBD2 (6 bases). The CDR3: CASSVYGSLYEQYF. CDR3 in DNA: TGTGCCAGCAGTGTTTACGGGAGTCTCTACGAGCAGTACTTC. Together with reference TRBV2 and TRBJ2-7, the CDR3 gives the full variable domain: EPEVTQTPSHQVTQMGQEVILRCVPISNHLYFYWYRQILGQKVEFLVSFYNNEISEKSEIFDDQFSVERPDGSNFTLKIRSTKLEDSAMYFCASSVYGSLYEQYFGPGTRLTVT.